This T cell receptor (beta chain) was recorded in a study of cytomegalovirus exposure and HLA in healthy donors. Study results and caveats: Later analysis placed DRB1 highest and HLA-C lowest in TCR association rates, which differed by HLA locus.

PCR was performed using 60 Vbeta and 13 Jbeta primers. TCRdb's copy holds only in-frame clones and misses some; the assay was immunoSEQ multiplex PCR. The sample lists roughly 150,000 clones; roughly 87% were seen once. Germline CDR1 reads SEHNR; CDR2 reads FQNEAQ (reference sequence). This CDR3 region has 14 residues. The germline V and J ends were trimmed by 3 bases and 5 bases, with 11 bases remaining between them. About this clone itself: Its antigen is not known.

Specimen: PBMCs. This clonotype was sampled from a girl aged 10-17 years in good health and CMV-seropositive. The chain carries TRBV7-9 and TRBJ2-1; a possible D gene is TRBD1 (6 bases). The CDR3 DNA reads as TGTGCCAGCAGCTTTACAGGGTCCCACAATGAGCAGTTCTTC. Translated, it gives CASSFTGSHNEQFF.